This T cell receptor (beta chain) was retrieved from a study of CD8 T cells in Susac syndrome (dated by TCRdb to between 2017 and 2020). Broadly, across the study: Among the sequenced Susac syndrome patients, more than 5 had clinically active disease and eight or nine were in clinical remission. At blood withdrawal, Susac syndrome patients were therapy-naive, treated with corticosteroids (with IVIg additionally given to some), or treated with IVIg alone. The study used repertoire sequencing to test whether antigen drove CD8+ T cell activation and differentiation in Susac syndrome. CD8+ T cell repertoire clonality was compared between about a dozen healthy donors, some 14 Susac syndrome patients and around 15 multiple sclerosis patients.

Details on this clonotype: Its specific antigen is unknown. Per-base quality was not reported, and no clone a single base away is much larger than it.

Study-wide findings and limitations: In the total CD8+ and CD8+ TEMRA repertoires, roughly 15 and five Susac-specific public clones, respectively, were identified. Clonal expansion was seen in Susac syndrome CD8+ repertoires, peaking in CD8+ TEMRA cells and being greater in clinically active patients than in remitting ones. The TCR sequencing and HLA analysis was acknowledged to have included a relatively small number of individuals.

Peripheral blood CD8+ and CD4+ T cells from healthy donors, Susac syndrome patients and multiple sclerosis patients were profiled using high-throughput TCR beta sequencing. Susac syndrome patients met recently defined diagnostic criteria for definite or probable disease. Bulk CD8+ and CD4+ T cells were purified by magnetic negative isolation, while CD8+ TEMRA cells were enriched using FACS. Blood was drawn into EDTA tubes, processed within 24 hours, and PBMCs were isolated by density gradient centrifugation. PBMCs intended for TCR sequencing were cryopreserved in liquid nitrogen and thawed later in a water bath at 37 degrees C. The sorted or isolated CD4+, CD8+ and CD8+ TEMRA cells had a purity of 90% or higher. RNA was extracted using the RNeasy kit, and roughly 0.5 to 1 ug of the RNA was reverse transcribed with random hexamers. The immunoSEQ multiplex PCR assay, which covers 54 Vbeta and 13 Jbeta segments, was used to amplify TCR beta CDR3 regions. PCR amplification bias was corrected using a synthetic template baseline for primer optimization and computational correction. Regarding the original processing steps: Reads were annotated to V, D and J genes according to IMGT and were analyzed with immunoSEQ Analyzer, with only productive sequences retained. Clonality was calculated as one minus the Shannon entropy normalized by log2 of the number of productive unique sequences. For each patient and control, public and private clones were evaluated within the 100 most prevalent clones. Clones were defined as Susac-specific when absent from the healthy and MS cohorts, from about 1,100 published viral clones and from other ImmuneACCESS disease sequences. The public reads were reanalyzed by TCRdb: fastp trimming at Q25, MiXCR alignment, in-frame beta chains only. Entries are consolidated by CDR3 protein sequence, retaining the most common genes and DNA. TCRdb's processing, not the authors' own work, is the source of the V and J calls. A total of roughly 100,000 distinct CDR3 sequences appear in this sample, 96% of them only once. Approximately 0.62% of the sample is in the top ten clones.

V lost 0 bases and J lost 4 bases; the stretch between them is 10 bases long. The CDR3 has 14 amino acids, counting the end cysteine and phenylalanine. Of the read, only the CDR3 DNA is kept; its 42 bases are in frame from base 1. The CDR1 and CDR2 encoded by the germline V gene (reference sequence) are SGHAT and FQDESV. The TCR originated in a human donor with Susac syndrome. The rearrangement combines TRBV11-1 with TRBJ2-7; TRBD2 is a weak D gene call, 6 bases matching. The specimen sequenced was CD8+ T cells from PBMCs. The DNA sequence is as follows: TGTGCCAGCAGCTTAGCGATGGGACTTTACGAGCAGTACTTC. This gives the protein CASSLAMGLYEQYF.